This TCR beta chain was obtained from a study of naive CD8 T cells in extremely preterm neonates. Without labor or membrane rupture, elective cesareans at roughly 37-41 weeks supplied term cord blood. Pregnancies with fetal demise, active maternal HSV infection or known maternal HIV were excluded. Live Annexin V-negative naive CD3+CD8+CD45RA+CCR7+ T cells were sorted. Assay used: immunoSEQ multiplex PCR; TCRdb lists only in-frame clones, some missing. Among about 7,500 clones, 95% to 98% were seen once, and the ten largest hold around 0.36%. Germline V gene data show CDR1 as SGHTA and CDR2 as FQGNSA. CDR3 length equals 18 residues. V lost 1 base, J lost 0 bases, and 18 bases lay in between. Regarding the study as a whole: iChao1 richness was lowest in preterm neonates, significantly versus all ages. Preterm CDR3s were shorter than older groups', with fewer N additions and less trimming.

With regard to this clone: The antigen remains unidentified.

The chain uses TRBV7-2 and TRBJ1-2; D possibly corresponds to TRBD1 (5 bases). The sequencing sample was made of naive CD8+ T cells from cord blood. The receptor was isolated from a newborn in good health. The CDR3 loop reads CASSLVGTRQGSNYGYTF. For the CDR3, the DNA is TGTGCCAGCAGCTTAGTAGGGACTAGACAAGGCTCTAACTATGGCTACACCTTC.